The clone carrying this T cell receptor (beta chain) has at least ten counts. No antigen is known for it. This sample stems from a study of human T cells and chemical hapten exposure. Study information: Slight differences in pooled library volume were the main source of varying TCR yields across samples. Points from the study as a whole: Counts of expanded TCRs (at PT1) showed a positive correlation with patch test score. While controls formed fewer of them, expanded TCRs formed significantly more large CDR3 similarity clusters.

Germline CDR1 reads MGHDK; CDR2 reads SYGVNS. The CDR3 spans 15 residues. V was cut by 3 bases and J by 5 bases, with 16 bases left in between. Sample time point: pre-sensitization, week 0. Treatment described: therapeutic diphenylcyclopropenone sensitization with weekly scalp DPC. The library attached unique molecular identifiers to individual cDNA molecules. MiXCR, applied by TCRdb to the RACE reads, yields one record per CDR3 protein. Of tens of thousands of distinct CDR3 sequences in the sample, 5.5% to 7.5% were seen once. This sequence joins TRBV25-1 and TRBJ1-2; D is unresolved. The origin of this receptor is a young woman with alopecia areata. Some clones in this sample may be carry-over from other donors' samples. The specimen was whole blood, collected in connection with sensitization to the hapten diphenylcyclopropenone (DPC). The CDR3 loop reads CASSDSPVMGYGYTF. As DNA, the CDR3 is TGTGCCAGCAGTGATTCCCCTGTAATGGGATATGGCTACACCTTC.